The clone carrying this TCR beta chain came up many times. The data were taken from a study of regulatory T cells in long-lasting Graves disease. CDR3 regions were amplified by Arm-PCR using iRepertoire HTBI primers to build TCR beta libraries. One entry per CDR3 protein, called by TCRdb with MiXCR from the multiplex PCR reads. The sample consists of roughly 350,000 distinct CDR3 sequences, about a sixth of them appearing once. V was clipped by 6 bases and J by 8 bases, with 7 bases between them. This CDR3 comprises 10 residues. Germline V CDR1 and CDR2: MDHEN, SYDVKM. Time point defined: newly diagnosed GD, antithyroid drugs for less than 3 months. From RNA extracted from PBMCs, the TCR library was made. These data were also reused for a study on T cells in Graves' hyperthyroidism and ophthalmopathy.

Sequenced here: peripheral blood mononuclear cells (PBMCs), sampled at new diagnosis, from a patient treated with antithyroid drugs. This chain links TRBV28 with TRBJ1-2; D possibly corresponds to TRBD1 (5 bases). This clonotype was obtained from a woman between 18 and 29 years old with Graves disease. CDR3 nucleotides: TGTGCCAGCAGGGGACCGGGCTACACCTTC. Protein: CASRGPGYTF.